The clone carrying this TCR beta chain was recorded only once. Its specificity is not known. The CDR3 runs 17 residues. V was trimmed by 2 bases and J by 5 bases, leaving 19 bases between them. CDR1 SNHLY and CDR2 FYNNEI come from the germline V gene. These data belong to a study of cytomegalovirus exposure and HLA in healthy donors. Regarding the study as a whole: Most TCRs appeared rarely, but some public TCRs recurred in many donors.

Some clones are missing from TCRdb's copy, which holds only in-frame ones; the method was immunoSEQ multiplex PCR. The sample yields 200,000 to 300,000 clones, 90% seen once. Source material: PBMCs. The chain carries TRBV2 and TRBJ2-1; D ambiguous. The clonotype originates from a young woman in good health and CMV-seronegative. The CDR3 nucleotides read TGTGCCAGCAGTGAAATGGCGCCGGGCCGTTTTGACAATGAGCAGTTCTTC. This translates into CASSEMAPGRFDNEQFF.